This is a list of T cell receptor beta chains from one sample in a study of blood T cell repertoires in COVID-19. Method: immunoSEQ multiplex PCR; TCRdb's copy keeps in-frame clones and lacks some. The data contain some 210,000 clones, approximately 75% of them seen just once; the ten biggest clones take up around 8.8%. What was sequenced was PBMCs or T cells enriched from blood (not recorded which). These receptors were obtained from a man aged 35 to 55 who had recovered from COVID-19. The CDR3 runs from the conserved cysteine through the conserved F or W. D genes are given only for firm matches. The size field is filled for only some rows; it gives once, few, many or a size class.

length	J	D	size	V	DNA	CDR3
15	TRBJ2-2	TRBD1	-	TRBV3-1/TRBV3-2	TGTGCCAGCAACCTACTGGGACAGGGCACCGGGGAGCTGTTTTTT	CASNLLGQGTGELFF
14	TRBJ1-3	-	-	TRBV9	TGTGCCAGCAGCGTAGAGACAGGCCGAAACACCATATATTTT	CASSVETGRNTIYF
13	TRBJ1-1	TRBD1	-	TRBV12-3/TRBV12-4	TGTGCCAGCCGCTACGACAGGGGAACTGAAGCTTTCTTT	CASRYDRGTEAFF
18	TRBJ1-2	-	once	TRBV30	TGTGCCTGTAACCCCCGAGGGGGGGTTGGGGGCTCAAACTATGGCTACACCTTC	CACNPRGGVGGSNYGYTF
14	TRBJ2-1	TRBD2	-	TRBV5-1	TGCGCCAGCAGTTCTACTAGCGGTGCAAATGAGCAGTTCTTC	CASSSTSGANEQFF
13	TRBJ1-1	-	-	TRBV5-6	TGTGCCAGCAGCTTGATGCGGGACACTGAAGCTTTCTTT	CASSLMRDTEAFF
15	TRBJ2-7	TRBD1	-	TRBV7-6	TGTGCCAGCAGAGACGATTCGACAGGGACGTACGAGCAGTACTTC	CASRDDSTGTYEQYF
15	TRBJ2-1	-	-	TRBV7-3	TGTGCCAGCAGCCCCAGACCAAATCCTAGGAATGAGCAGTTCTTC	CASSPRPNPRNEQFF
13	TRBJ2-7	-	-	TRBV11-2	TGTGCCAGCAGCTTAGGAGGGAGAGTCGAGCAGTACTTC	CASSLGGRVEQYF
14	TRBJ1-6	TRBD1	-	TRBV7-8	TGTGCCAGCAGACGGACAGGGGCTAATTCACCCCTCCACTTT	CASRRTGANSPLHF
14	TRBJ2-7	TRBD2	-	TRBV5-1	TGCGCCAGCAGCTTGGCAGCGGGGGGATACGAGCAGTACTTC	CASSLAAGGYEQYF
12	TRBJ1-1	TRBD1	-	TRBV11-3	TGTGCCAGCAGCTCAGGGGGCACTGAAGCTTTCTTT	CASSSGGTEAFF
16	TRBJ2-7	TRBD1	-	TRBV6-1	TGTGCCAGCAGTGACCCCCGGACAGGGGTCTCCTACGAGCAGTACTTC	CASSDPRTGVSYEQYF
13	TRBJ1-2	-	-	TRBV12-3/TRBV12-4	TGTGCCAGCAGTTTGGTCGGAGGCTATGGCTACACCTTC	CASSLVGGYGYTF
14	TRBJ2-1	TRBD2	-	TRBV5-4	TGTGCCAGCAGTTGGGGGAGGGGTGGCAATGAGCAGTTCTTC	CASSWGRGGNEQFF
15	TRBJ1-4	-	-	TRBV15	TGTGCCACCAGCGGTTACAGGGCGGGGGGTGAAAAACTGTTTTTT	CATSGYRAGGEKLFF
17	TRBJ1-5	TRBD1	-	TRBV5-4	TGTGCCAGCAGCTCTATACCGGGACAGAATAGCAATCAGCCCCAGCATTTT	CASSSIPGQNSNQPQHF
12	TRBJ2-3	-	many	TRBV3-1/TRBV3-2	TGTGCCAGCAGCCAGCGGGAAAAAACGCAGTATTTT	CASSQREKTQYF
15	TRBJ2-7	TRBD1	-	TRBV19	TGTGCCAGTAGTATAGCGGGACAGGGATCCTACGAGCAGTACTTC	CASSIAGQGSYEQYF
16	TRBJ2-5	-	few	TRBV7-2	TGTGCCAGCAGCGCACAGGGCAACCAACGCCAAGAGACCCAGTACTTC	CASSAQGNQRQETQYF
21	TRBJ2-4	TRBD2	-	TRBV4-1	TGCGCCAGCAGCCAAGATCAGGTAGCGCTAGCGGGGGCCCTAGCCAAAAACATTCAGTACTTC	CASSQDQVALAGALAKNIQYF
16	TRBJ1-3	-	-	TRBV19	TGTGCCAGTAGTCGCGGCAGCAGAGGCTACGGAAACACCATATATTTT	CASSRGSRGYGNTIYF
15	TRBJ1-2	-	few	TRBV19	TGTGCCAGCCGATGGGGGGGGTCCTCTAACTATGGCTACACCTTC	CASRWGGSSNYGYTF
14	TRBJ2-6	-	-	TRBV5-6	TGTGCCAGCAGCTTGGTCAATGGGGCCAACGTCCTGACTTTC	CASSLVNGANVLTF
14	TRBJ2-3	-	-	TRBV9	TGTGCCAGCAGCGCGGACAGCTACACAGATACGCAGTATTTT	CASSADSYTDTQYF
15	TRBJ2-7	-	-	TRBV19	TGTGCCAGTAGTCTAGTTCCCAGACAGGTAGAGAAGCAGTACTTC	CASSLVPRQVEKQYF
16	TRBJ1-6	-	-	TRBV28	TGTGCCAGCAGTCCCCCCCAGGAAAGGCGTAATTCACCCCTCCACTTT	CASSPPQERRNSPLHF
16	TRBJ1-6	-	-	TRBV5-6	TGTGCCAGCAGCTTGGCAGGGCAGATCTATAATTCACCCCTCCACTTT	CASSLAGQIYNSPLHF
15	TRBJ2-7	-	-	TRBV11-2	TGTGCCAGCAGCTCACCGTTCGGGACTGCCTACGAGGAGTACTTC	CASSSPFGTAYEEYF
14	TRBJ1-3	-	-	TRBV5-1	TGCGCCAGCAGCTTGGCCGGAGGTGGAAACACCATATATTTT	CASSLAGGGNTIYF
16	TRBJ2-7	TRBD2	-	TRBV5-4	TGTGCCAGCAGCCCCGGATACAGCGGGAGGGCCAGAGAGCAGTACTTC	CASSPGYSGRAREQYF
16	TRBJ2-3	TRBD2	-	TRBV5-1	TGCGCCAGCAGCCCTTCACTAGCGGGGGGGCGAGATACGCAGTATTTT	CASSPSLAGGRDTQYF
14	TRBJ1-1	TRBD1	-	TRBV2	TGTGCCAGCAAAGACAGGGCCTACCCCACTGAAGCTTTCTTT	CASKDRAYPTEAFF
14	TRBJ1-2	-	-	TRBV3-1/TRBV3-2	TGTGCCAGCGCCGACTCCTCCGGCCTGGATGGCTACACCTTC	CASADSSGLDGYTF
15	TRBJ2-3	TRBD1	-	TRBV24-1	TGTGCCACCAGTGCGTCCGGGACAGGGCAAAATACGCAGTATTTT	CATSASGTGQNTQYF
15	TRBJ2-1	TRBD2	once	TRBV5-4	TGTGCCAGCAGCTTGGGGACTAGTGGGTACAATGAGCAGTTCTTC	CASSLGTSGYNEQFF
15	TRBJ2-3	-	-	TRBV5-6	TGTGCCAGCAGCTTGGGTAGCGGTAGCACAGATACGCAGTATTTT	CASSLGSGSTDTQYF
15	TRBJ1-2	TRBD1	-	TRBV3-1/TRBV3-2	TGTGCCAGCAGCCTCAGGGGGGCCCGGGACTATGGCTACACCTTC	CASSLRGARDYGYTF
18	TRBJ2-7	TRBD2	-	TRBV13	TGTGCCAGCAGCTGGAGAGAGGACAAACTAGCGACACCCTACGAGCAGTACTTC	CASSWREDKLATPYEQYF
15	TRBJ2-2	TRBD1	-	TRBV10-3	TGTGCCATCAAGGGGGCAGGGGCGAACACCGGGGAGCTGTTTTTT	CAIKGAGANTGELFF
15	TRBJ1-3	-	-	TRBV4-1	TGCGCCAGCAGCCAAGTGTACAGCTCTGGAAACACCATATATTTT	CASSQVYSSGNTIYF
15	TRBJ1-3	TRBD1	many	TRBV6-5	TGTGCCAGCAAGAGGGGGCAAGGGTCTGGAAACACCATATATTTT	CASKRGQGSGNTIYF
14	TRBJ2-5	TRBD2	-	TRBV5-1	TGCGCCAGCAGCTTGGCTGGACTAGCGGAGACCCAGTACTTC	CASSLAGLAETQYF
12	TRBJ1-3	-	-	TRBV2	TGTGCCAGCCACCAGGGTGGAAACACCATATATTTT	CASHQGGNTIYF
13	TRBJ2-7	-	-	TRBV19	TGTGCCAGTAGTATAAGGAGGGCCTACGAGCAGTACTTC	CASSIRRAYEQYF
14	TRBJ2-7	TRBD2	-	TRBV6-5	TGTGCCAGCCGTACTAGCGGGAGAACAGACGAGCAGTACTTC	CASRTSGRTDEQYF